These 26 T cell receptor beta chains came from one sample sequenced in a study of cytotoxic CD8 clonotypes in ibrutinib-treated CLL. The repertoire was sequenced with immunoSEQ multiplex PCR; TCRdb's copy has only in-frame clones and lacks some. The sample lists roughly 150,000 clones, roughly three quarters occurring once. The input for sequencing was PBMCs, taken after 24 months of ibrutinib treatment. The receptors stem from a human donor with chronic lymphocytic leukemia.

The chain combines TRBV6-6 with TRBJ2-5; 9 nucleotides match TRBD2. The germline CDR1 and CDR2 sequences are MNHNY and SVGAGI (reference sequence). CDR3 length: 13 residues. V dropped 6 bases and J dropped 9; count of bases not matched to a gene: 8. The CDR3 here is CASSPPSGVAQYF. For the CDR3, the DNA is TGTGCCAGCAGCCCCCCTAGCGGGGTGGCCCAGTACTTC.

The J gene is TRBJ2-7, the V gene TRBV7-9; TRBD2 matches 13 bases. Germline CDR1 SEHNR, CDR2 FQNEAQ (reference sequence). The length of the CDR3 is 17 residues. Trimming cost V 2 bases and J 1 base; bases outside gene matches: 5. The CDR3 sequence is CASSLRALAGGSYEQYF. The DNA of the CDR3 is TGTGCCAGCAGCTTAAGGGCACTAGCGGGAGGGTCCTACGAGCAGTACTTC.

The CDR3 region has the DNA TGTGCCAGCAGAACATCGGACAAAGGGTTCACTGAAGCTTTCTTT. Residues: CASRTSDKGFTEAFF. The chain combines TRBV7-9 with TRBJ1-1, with D tentatively TRBD1 (5 bases). Germline-derived CDR1 and CDR2 are SEHNR and FQNEAQ (reference sequence). The V and J ends lost 6 bases and 4 bases respectively, with 18 bases between them. The CDR3 sequence is 15 residues long.

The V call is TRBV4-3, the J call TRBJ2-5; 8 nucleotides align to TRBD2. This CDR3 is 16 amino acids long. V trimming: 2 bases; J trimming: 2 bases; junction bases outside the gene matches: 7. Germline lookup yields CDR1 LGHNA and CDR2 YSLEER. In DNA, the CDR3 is TGCGCCAGCAGCCAAACCGGGACTAGTGGTCAAGAGACCCAGTACTTC. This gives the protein CASSQTGTSGQETQYF.

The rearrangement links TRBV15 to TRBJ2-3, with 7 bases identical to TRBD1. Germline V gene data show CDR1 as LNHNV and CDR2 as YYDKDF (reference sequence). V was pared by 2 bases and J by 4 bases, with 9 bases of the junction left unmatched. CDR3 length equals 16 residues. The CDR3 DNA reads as TGTGCCACCAGCAGATACAGGGGCAGGGGCGCAGATACGCAGTATTTT. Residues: CATSRYRGRGADTQYF.

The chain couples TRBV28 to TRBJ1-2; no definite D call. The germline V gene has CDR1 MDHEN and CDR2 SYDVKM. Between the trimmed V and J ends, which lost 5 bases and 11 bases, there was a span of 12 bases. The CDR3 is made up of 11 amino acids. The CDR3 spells CASSAPPGYTF. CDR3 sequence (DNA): TGTGCCAGCAGTGCTCCCCCGGGTTACACCTTC.

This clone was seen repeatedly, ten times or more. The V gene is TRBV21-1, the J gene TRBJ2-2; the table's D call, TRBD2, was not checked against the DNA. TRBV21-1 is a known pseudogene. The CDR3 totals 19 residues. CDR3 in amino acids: CASSPPRTSGRGGTGELFF. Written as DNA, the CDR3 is TGTGCCAGCAGCCCCCCTCGGACTAGCGGGAGAGGCGGCACCGGGGAGCTGTTTTTT.

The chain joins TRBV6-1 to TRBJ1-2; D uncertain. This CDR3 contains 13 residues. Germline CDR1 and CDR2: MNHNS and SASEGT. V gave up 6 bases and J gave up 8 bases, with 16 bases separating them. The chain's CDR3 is CASSRGEVRGYTF. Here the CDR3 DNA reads TGTGCCAGCAGCCGAGGAGAGGTCCGCGGCTACACCTTC.

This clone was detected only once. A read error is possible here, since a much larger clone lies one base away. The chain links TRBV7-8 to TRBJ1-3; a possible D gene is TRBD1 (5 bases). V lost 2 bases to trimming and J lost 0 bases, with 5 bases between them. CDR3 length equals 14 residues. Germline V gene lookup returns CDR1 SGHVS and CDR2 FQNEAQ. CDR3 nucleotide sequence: TGTGCCAGCAGCTTAAGGGGCTCTGGAAACACCATATATTTT. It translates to CASSLRGSGNTIYF. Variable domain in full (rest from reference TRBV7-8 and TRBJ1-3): GAGVSQSPRYKVAKRGQDVALRCDPISGHVSLFWYQQALGQGPEFLTYFQNEAQLDKSGLPSDRFFAERPEGSVSTLKIQRTQQEDSAVYLCASSLRGSGNTIYFGEGSWLTVV.

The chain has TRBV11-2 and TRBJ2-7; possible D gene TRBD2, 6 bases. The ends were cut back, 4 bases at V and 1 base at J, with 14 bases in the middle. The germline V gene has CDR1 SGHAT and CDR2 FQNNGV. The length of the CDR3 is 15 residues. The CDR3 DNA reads TGTGCCAGCAGCTGGCGGGGCGGGGTATCCTACGAGCAGTACTTC. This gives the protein CASSWRGGVSYEQYF. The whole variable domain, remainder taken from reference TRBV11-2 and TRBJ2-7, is EAGVAQSPRYKIIEKRQSVAFWCNPISGHATLYWYQQILGQGPKLLIQFQNNGVVDDSQLPKDRFSAERLKGVDSTLKIQPAKLEDSAVYLCASSWRGGVSYEQYFGPGTRLTVT.

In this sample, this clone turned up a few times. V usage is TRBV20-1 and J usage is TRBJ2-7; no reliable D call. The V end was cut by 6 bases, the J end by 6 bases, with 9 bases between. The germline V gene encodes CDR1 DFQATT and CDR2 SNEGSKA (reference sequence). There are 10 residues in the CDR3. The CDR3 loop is CSAIDSEQYF. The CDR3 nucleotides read TGCAGTGCCATCGACTCCGAGCAGTACTTC.

The CDR3 coding sequence is TGCGCCAGCAGTGGGGGGCGGGGTCTTGCAGATACGCAGTATTTT. Residues: CASSGGRGLADTQYF. The rearrangement links TRBV10-2 to TRBJ2-3; possibly TRBD1 or TRBD2 for D (6 bases each). V lost 4 bases to trimming and J lost 4 bases, with 15 bases between them. The CDR3 consists of 15 residues. Germline loops: CDR1 WSHSY, CDR2 SAAADI.

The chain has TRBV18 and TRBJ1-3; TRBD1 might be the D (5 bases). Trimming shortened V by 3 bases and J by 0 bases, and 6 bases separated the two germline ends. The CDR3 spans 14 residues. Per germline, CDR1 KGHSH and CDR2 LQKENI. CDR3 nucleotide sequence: TGTGCCAGCTCACCGGGGGACTCTGGAAACACCATATATTTT. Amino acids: CASSPGDSGNTIYF.

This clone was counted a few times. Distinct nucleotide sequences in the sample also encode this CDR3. CDR3 amino acids: CASSYPGYGYTF. The CDR3 bases are TGTGCCAGCAGTTACCCCGGCTATGGCTACACCTTC. V is TRBV6-5 and J is TRBJ1-2, with D unresolved. The CDR3 spans 12 residues. Trimming stripped 2 bases from V and 4 bases from J, with 5 bases between. Germline V gene lookup returns CDR1 MNHEY and CDR2 SVGAGI.

The CDR3, as DNA: TGTGCCAGCAGCGTAGCACCGGGCGGGAGCCAGGGCTCCTACGAGCAGTACTTC. It encodes CASSVAPGGSQGSYEQYF. The chain uses TRBV9 and TRBJ2-7; 7 bases align to TRBD2. Germline CDR1 is SGDLS and CDR2 is YYNGEE. Trimming took 0 bases from V and 0 from J; bases not matched to a gene: 12. This CDR3 has 18 residues.

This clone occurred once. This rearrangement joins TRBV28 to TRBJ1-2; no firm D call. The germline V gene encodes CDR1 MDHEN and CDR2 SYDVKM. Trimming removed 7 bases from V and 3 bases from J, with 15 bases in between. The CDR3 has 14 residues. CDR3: CASTPGAQDYGYTF. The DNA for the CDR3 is TGTGCCAGCACCCCCGGAGCTCAGGACTATGGCTACACCTTC.

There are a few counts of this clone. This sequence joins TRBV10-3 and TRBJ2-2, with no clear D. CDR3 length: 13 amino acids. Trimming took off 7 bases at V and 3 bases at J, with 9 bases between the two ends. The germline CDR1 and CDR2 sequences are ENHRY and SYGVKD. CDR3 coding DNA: TGTGCCATCAACCGCCAGCACACCGGGGAGCTGTTTTTT. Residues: CAINRQHTGELFF.

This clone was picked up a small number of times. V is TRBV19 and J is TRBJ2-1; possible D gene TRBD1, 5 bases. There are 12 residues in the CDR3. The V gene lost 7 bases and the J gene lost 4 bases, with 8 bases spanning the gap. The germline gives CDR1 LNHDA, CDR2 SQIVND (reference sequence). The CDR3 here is CASTQGYNEQFF. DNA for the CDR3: TGTGCCAGTACCCAGGGATACAATGAGCAGTTCTTC.

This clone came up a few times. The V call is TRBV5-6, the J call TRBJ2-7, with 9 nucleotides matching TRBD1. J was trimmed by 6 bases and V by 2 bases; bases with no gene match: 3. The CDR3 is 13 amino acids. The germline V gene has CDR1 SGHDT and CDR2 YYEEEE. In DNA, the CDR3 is TGTGCCAGCAGCTTCGGGACAGGGATCGAGCAGTACTTC. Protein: CASSFGTGIEQYF.

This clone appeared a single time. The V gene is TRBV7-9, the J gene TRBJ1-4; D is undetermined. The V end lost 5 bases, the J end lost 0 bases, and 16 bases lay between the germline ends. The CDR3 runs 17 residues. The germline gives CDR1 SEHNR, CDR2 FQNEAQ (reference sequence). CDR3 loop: CASSPPPPPATNEKLFF. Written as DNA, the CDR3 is TGTGCCAGCAGCCCCCCCCCGCCCCCTGCAACTAATGAAAAACTGTTTTTT.

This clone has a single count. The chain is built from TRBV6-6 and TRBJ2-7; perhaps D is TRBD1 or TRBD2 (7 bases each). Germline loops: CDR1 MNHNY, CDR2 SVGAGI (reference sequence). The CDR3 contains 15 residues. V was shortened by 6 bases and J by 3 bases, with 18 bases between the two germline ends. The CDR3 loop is CASSQGGMGLYEQYF. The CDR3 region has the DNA TGTGCCAGCAGCCAGGGGGGGATGGGTCTCTACGAGCAGTACTTC.

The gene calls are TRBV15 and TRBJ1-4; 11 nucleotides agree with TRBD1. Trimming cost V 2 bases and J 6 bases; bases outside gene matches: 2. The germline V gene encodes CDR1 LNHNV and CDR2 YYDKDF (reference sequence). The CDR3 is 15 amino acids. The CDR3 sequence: CATSRRTGGDEKLFF. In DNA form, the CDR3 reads TGTGCCACCAGCAGACGGACAGGGGGCGATGAAAAACTGTTTTTT.

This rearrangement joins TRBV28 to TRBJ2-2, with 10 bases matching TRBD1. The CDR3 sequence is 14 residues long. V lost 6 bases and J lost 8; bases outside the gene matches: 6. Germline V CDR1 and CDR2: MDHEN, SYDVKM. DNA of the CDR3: TGTGCCAGCAGACCGACAGGGGGCGGTGGGGAGCTGTTTTTT. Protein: CASRPTGGGGELFF.

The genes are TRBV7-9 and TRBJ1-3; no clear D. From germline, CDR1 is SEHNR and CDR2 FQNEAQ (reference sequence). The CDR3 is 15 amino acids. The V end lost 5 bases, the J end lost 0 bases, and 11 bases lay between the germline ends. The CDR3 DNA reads TGTGCCAGCAGCCCGGACCGGAGCTCTGGAAACACCATATATTTT. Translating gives CASSPDRSSGNTIYF.

CDR3 in amino acids: CAITPDRGGTGELFF. The CDR3 DNA follows: TGTGCCATCACCCCGGACAGGGGAGGCACCGGGGAGCTGTTTTTT. The chain recombines TRBV10-3 with TRBJ2-2; TRBD1 matches at 9 bases. Unmatched junction bases numbered 7, after V lost 7 bases and J lost 4 bases. This CDR3 has 15 amino acids. The germline CDR1 and CDR2 sequences are ENHRY and SYGVKD.

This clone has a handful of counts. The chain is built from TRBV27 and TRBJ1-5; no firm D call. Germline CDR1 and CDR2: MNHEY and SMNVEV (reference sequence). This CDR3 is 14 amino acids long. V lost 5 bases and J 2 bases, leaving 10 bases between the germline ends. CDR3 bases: TGTGCCAGCAGTCCCGGACGGGGCAATCAGCCCCAGCATTTT. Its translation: CASSPGRGNQPQHF.